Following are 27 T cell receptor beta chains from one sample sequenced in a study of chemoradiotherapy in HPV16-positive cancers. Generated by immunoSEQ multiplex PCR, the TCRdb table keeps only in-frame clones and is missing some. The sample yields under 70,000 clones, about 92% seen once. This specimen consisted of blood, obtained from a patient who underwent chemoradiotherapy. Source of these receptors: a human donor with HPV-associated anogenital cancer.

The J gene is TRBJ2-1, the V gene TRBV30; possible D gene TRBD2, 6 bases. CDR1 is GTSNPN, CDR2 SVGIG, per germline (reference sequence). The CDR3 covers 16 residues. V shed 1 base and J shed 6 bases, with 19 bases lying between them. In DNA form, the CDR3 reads TGTGCCTGGAGTGCTCGACTTTTCCCCGGGGGCAATGAGCAGTTCTTC. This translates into CAWSARLFPGGNEQFF.

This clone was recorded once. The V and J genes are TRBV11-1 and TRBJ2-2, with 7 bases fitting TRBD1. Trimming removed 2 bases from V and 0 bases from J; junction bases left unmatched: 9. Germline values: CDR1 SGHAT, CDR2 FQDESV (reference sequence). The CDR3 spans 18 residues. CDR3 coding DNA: TGTGCCAGCAGCTTAAGACAGGGCCACGCTACGAACACCGGGGAGCTGTTTTTT. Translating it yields CASSLRQGHATNTGELFF.

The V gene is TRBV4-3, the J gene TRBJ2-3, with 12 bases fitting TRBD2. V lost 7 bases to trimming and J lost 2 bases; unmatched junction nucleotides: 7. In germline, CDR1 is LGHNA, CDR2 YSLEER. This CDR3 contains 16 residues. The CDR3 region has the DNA TGCGCCAGCAAAGGTACTAGCGGGGGGTCCACAGATACGCAGTATTTT. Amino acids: CASKGTSGGSTDTQYF.

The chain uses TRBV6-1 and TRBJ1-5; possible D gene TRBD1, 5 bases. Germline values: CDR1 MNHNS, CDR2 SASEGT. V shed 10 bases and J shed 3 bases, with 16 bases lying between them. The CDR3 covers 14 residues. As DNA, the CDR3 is TGTGCCACCTACGACAGCGCCTTCAATCAGCCCCAGCATTTT. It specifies CATYDSAFNQPQHF.

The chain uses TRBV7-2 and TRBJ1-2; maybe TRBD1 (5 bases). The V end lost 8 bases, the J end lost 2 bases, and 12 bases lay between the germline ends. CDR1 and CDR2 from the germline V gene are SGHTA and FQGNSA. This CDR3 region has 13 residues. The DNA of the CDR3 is TGTGCCAGCCGGCTGGGGCAGAACTATGGCTACACCTTC. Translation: CASRLGQNYGYTF. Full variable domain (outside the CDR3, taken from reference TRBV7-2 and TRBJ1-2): GAGVSQSPSNKVTEKGKDVELRCDPISGHTALYWYRQSLGQGLEFLIYFQGNSAPDKSGLPSDRFSAERTGGSVSTLTIQRTQQEDSAVYLCASRLGQNYGYTFGSGTRLTVV.

Here the CDR3 reads CASSETGGREKLFF. CDR3 nucleotides: TGTGCCAGCAGTGAGACAGGGGGCCGTGAAAAACTGTTTTTT. J is TRBJ1-4 and V is TRBV25-1, with 10 bases that match TRBD1. J was trimmed by 7 bases and V by 3 bases; bases with no gene match: 2. The CDR3 has 14 amino acids. Germline V gives CDR1 MGHDK, CDR2 SYGVNS.

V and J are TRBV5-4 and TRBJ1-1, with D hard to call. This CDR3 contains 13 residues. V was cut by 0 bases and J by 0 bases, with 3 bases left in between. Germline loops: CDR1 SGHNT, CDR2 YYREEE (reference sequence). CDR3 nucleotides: TGTGCCAGCAGCTTGGACGTGAACACTGAAGCTTTCTTT. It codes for CASSLDVNTEAFF.

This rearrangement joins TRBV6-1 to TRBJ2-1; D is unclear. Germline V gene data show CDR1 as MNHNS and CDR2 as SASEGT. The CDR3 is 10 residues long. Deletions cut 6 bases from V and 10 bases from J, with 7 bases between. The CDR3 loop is CASSWIEQFF. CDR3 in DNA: TGTGCCAGCAGCTGGATCGAGCAGTTCTTC.

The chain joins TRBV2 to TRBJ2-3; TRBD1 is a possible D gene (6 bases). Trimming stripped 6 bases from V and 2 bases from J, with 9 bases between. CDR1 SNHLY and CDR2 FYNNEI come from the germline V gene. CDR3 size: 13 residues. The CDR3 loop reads CASRGQLTDTQYF. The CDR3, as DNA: TGTGCCAGCAGGGGACAACTCACAGATACGCAGTATTTT.

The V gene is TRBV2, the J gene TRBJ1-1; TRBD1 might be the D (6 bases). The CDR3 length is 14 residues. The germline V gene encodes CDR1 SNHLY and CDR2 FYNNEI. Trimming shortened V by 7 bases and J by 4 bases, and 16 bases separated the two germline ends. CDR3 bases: TGTGCCAGCAAGGGGGGCGGGCGCGGCACTGAAGCTTTCTTT. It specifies CASKGGGRGTEAFF.

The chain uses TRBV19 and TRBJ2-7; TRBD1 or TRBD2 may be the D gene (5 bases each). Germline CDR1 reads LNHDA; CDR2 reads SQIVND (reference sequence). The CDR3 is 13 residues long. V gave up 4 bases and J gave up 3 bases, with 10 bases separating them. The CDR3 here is CASSTGPGYEQYF. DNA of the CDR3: TGTGCCAGTAGTACGGGACCGGGCTACGAGCAGTACTTC.

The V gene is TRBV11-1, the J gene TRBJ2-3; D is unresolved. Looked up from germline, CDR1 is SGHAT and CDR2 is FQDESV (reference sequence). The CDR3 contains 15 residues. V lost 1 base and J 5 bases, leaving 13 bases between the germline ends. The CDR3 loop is CASSLGRSTGDTQYF. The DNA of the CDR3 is TGTGCCAGCAGCTTAGGTCGGAGCACGGGAGATACGCAGTATTTT.

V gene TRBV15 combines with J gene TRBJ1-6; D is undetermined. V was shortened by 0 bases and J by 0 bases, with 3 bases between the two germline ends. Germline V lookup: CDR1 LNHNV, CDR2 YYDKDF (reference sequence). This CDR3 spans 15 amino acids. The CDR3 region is CATSRDSSYNSPLHF. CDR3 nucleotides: TGTGCCACCAGCAGAGATAGCTCCTATAATTCACCCCTCCACTTT.

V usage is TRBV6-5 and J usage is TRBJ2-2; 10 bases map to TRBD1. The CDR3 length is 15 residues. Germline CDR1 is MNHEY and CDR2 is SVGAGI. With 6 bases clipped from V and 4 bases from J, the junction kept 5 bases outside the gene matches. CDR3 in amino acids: CASRETGGATGELFF. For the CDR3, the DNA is TGTGCCAGCAGAGAGACAGGGGGCGCCACCGGGGAGCTGTTTTTT.

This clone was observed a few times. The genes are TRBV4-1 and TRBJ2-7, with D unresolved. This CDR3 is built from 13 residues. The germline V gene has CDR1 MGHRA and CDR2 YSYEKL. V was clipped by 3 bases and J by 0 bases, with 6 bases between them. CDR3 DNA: TGCGCCAGCAGCCAGGGTGGCTCCTACGAGCAGTACTTC. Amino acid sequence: CASSQGGSYEQYF.

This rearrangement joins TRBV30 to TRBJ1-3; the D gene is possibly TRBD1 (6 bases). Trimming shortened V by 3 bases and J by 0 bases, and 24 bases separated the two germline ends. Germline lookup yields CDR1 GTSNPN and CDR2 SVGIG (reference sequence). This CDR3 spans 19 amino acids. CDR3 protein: CAWSPFGGSFFYSGNTIYF. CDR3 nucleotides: TGTGCCTGGAGCCCCTTCGGGGGCTCCTTCTTCTACTCTGGAAACACCATATATTTT.

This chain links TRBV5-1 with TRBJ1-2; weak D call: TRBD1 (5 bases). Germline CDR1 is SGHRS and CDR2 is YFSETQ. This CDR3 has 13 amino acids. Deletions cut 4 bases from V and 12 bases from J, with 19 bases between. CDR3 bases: TGCGCCAGCAGCCCAACAGGTTCCCCTTTTCACACCTTC. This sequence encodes CASSPTGSPFHTF.

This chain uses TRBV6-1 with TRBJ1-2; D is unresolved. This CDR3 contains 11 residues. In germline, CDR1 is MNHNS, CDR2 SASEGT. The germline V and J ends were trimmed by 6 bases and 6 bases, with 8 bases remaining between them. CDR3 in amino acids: CASRLGDGYTF. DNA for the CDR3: TGTGCCAGCAGGCTAGGTGATGGCTACACCTTC.

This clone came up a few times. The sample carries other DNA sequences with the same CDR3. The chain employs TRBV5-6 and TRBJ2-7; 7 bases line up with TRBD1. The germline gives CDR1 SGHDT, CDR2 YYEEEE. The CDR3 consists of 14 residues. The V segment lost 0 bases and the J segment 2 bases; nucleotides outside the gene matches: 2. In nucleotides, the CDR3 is TGTGCCAGCAGCTTGGGGCAGGGGGCCTACGAGCAGTACTTC. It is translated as CASSLGQGAYEQYF.

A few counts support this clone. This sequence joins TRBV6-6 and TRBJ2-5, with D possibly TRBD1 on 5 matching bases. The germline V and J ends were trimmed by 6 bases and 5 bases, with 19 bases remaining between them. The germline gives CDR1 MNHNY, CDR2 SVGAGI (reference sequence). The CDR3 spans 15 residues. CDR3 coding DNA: TGTGCCAGCAGGCTACTGGACAACCTCGCGGAGACCCAGTACTTC. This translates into CASRLLDNLAETQYF.

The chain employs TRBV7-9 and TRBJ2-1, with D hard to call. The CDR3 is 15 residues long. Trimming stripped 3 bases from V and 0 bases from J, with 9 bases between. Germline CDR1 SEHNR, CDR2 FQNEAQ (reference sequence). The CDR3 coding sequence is TGTGCCAGCAGCTTGGGCGGTGGCTCCTACAATGAGCAGTTCTTC. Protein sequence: CASSLGGGSYNEQFF.

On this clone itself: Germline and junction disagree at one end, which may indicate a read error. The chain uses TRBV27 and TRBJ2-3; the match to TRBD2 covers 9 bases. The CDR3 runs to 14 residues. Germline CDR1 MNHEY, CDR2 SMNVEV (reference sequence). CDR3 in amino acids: CASSLGTSIDTQYF. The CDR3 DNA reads TGTGCCAGCAGTTTGGGGACTAGCATAGATACGCAGTATTTT.

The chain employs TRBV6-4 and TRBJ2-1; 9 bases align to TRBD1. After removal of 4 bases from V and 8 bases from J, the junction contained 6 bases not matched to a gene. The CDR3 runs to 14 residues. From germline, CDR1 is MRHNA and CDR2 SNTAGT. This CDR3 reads CASSAGQGVDEQFF. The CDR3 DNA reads TGTGCCAGCAGTGCGGGACAGGGCGTCGATGAGCAGTTCTTC.

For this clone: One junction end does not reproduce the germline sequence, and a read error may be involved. The CDR3 bases are TGCGCCAGCAGCCAAGAGGCGTCCCTCACCTACGAGCAGTACTTC. This translates into CASSQEASLTYEQYF. The chain uses TRBV7-2 and TRBJ2-7; D is ambiguous. The germline gives CDR1 SGHTA, CDR2 FQGNSA. The CDR3 spans 15 residues.

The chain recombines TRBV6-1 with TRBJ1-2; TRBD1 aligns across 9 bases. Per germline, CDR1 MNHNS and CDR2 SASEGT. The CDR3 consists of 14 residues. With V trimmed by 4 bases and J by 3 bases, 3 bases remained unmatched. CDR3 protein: CASSATGGYYGYTF. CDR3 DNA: TGTGCCAGCAGTGCAACAGGGGGCTACTATGGCTACACCTTC.

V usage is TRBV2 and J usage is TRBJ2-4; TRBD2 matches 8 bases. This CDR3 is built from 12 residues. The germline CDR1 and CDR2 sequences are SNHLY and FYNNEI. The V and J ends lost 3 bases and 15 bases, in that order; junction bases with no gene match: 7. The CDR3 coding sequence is TGTGCCAGCAGTGAGCATAGCGGGATACGGTACTTC. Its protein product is CASSEHSGIRYF.

CDR3 bases: TGTGCCAGCAGCGCCAATAGCGGGATCCTTACCGGGGAGCTGTTTTTT. Protein: CASSANSGILTGELFF. The chain employs TRBV9 and TRBJ2-2, with 8 bases lining up with TRBD2. Looked up from germline, CDR1 is SGDLS and CDR2 is YYNGEE. With V trimmed by 3 bases and J by 5 bases, 9 bases remained unmatched. This CDR3 is 16 amino acids long.